Following are 5 T cell receptor beta chains from one sample sequenced in a study of T-cell reconstitution after alpha-beta-depleted transplantation in children. Unique molecular identifiers were incorporated when the TCRbeta library was constructed. TCRdb re-called the PCR reads through MiXCR, storing one row per CDR3 protein. The sample records more than 90,000 distinct CDR3 sequences, roughly 7.7% being singletons. The sequencing here drew on PBMCs from the stem cell graft donor, taken from the stem cell graft. The source is a human donor who donated a stem cell graft to a child with congenital amegakaryocytic thrombocytopenia.

This clonotype was detected many times. The chain is built from TRBV27 and TRBJ2-5, with 7 bases matching TRBD2. The trim removed 4 bases at V and 3 bases at J, leaving 8 bases unmatched. CDR3 length equals 15 residues. Per the germline V gene, CDR1 is MNHEY and CDR2 is SMNVEV (reference sequence). CDR3 sequence: CASSSLAEEKETQYF. The CDR3 region has the DNA TGTGCCAGCAGTTCGCTAGCGGAGGAGAAAGAGACCCAGTACTTC.

This clonotype was recorded many times. This chain joins TRBV3-1 and TRBJ2-1; 12 bases fit TRBD2. Trimming at V came to 5 bases and at J to 4 bases, leaving 9 bases not matched to a gene. Germline CDR1 and CDR2: LGHDT and YNNKEL (reference sequence). The CDR3 is 17 residues long. CDR3 bases: TGTGCCAGCAGCTCGCGGACTAGCGGGGAGCGTTACAATGAGCAGTTCTTC. It codes for CASSSRTSGERYNEQFF.

This clonotype was recorded many times. The V gene is TRBV11-2, the J gene TRBJ1-5; D might be TRBD1 (5 bases). The CDR3 is 18 residues long. The V and J ends lost 0 bases and 11 bases respectively, with 26 bases between them. Per germline, CDR1 SGHAT and CDR2 FQNNGV. The CDR3 region is CASSLDSTPGPNQEAQHF. CDR3 nucleotides: TGTGCCAGCAGCTTAGATAGCACACCGGGGCCTAACCAGGAGGCCCAGCATTTT.

Ten or more counts support this clonotype. J is TRBJ2-7 and V is TRBV28; D possibly uses TRBD1 or TRBD2 (5 bases each). Trimming cost V 4 bases and J 4 bases, with 14 bases left between them. The CDR3 loop spans 14 amino acids. Germline CDR1 reads MDHEN; CDR2 reads SYDVKM. The CDR3 region is CASSSRGPYYEQYF. For the CDR3, the DNA is TGTGCCAGCAGTTCTCGGGGACCCTATTACGAGCAGTACTTC.

This clonotype was counted ten times or more. The chain couples TRBV20-1 to TRBJ2-3; D gene ambiguous. The V end lost 3 bases, the J end lost 4 bases, and 11 bases lay between the germline ends. CDR3 length equals 13 residues. CDR1 is DFQATT and CDR2 is SNEGSKA in the germline V gene (reference sequence). The CDR3 nucleotides read TGCAGTGCTAGTTCTGGAGATGCAGATACGCAGTATTTT. Residues: CSASSGDADTQYF.